The 13 T cell receptor beta chains given below trace back to one sample, sequenced in a study of T-cell memory formation after mild COVID-19. TCRdb reprocessed the 5' RACE reads via MiXCR and lists one record per CDR3 protein. The repertoire holds under 450,000 distinct CDR3 sequences, 20% to 25% seen once, with roughly a fifth in the top ten. The specimen was PBMCs or a T cell subset sorted from them (not recorded which). Receptors were obtained from a man between 18 and 29 years old who had mild COVID-19 (a few samples of this study predate the infection). Cell type and time point are not known.

This clonotype was seen only a few times. The rearrangement uses TRBV5-1 and TRBJ2-3; D could derive from TRBD1 or TRBD2 (6 bases each). The CDR3 extends over 17 amino acids. Trimming took off 2 bases at V and 0 bases at J, with 16 bases between the two ends. The germline V gene encodes CDR1 SGHRS and CDR2 YFSETQ. CDR3 residues: CASSFYNGGPSTDTQYF. The CDR3 DNA reads TGCGCCAGCAGCTTTTATAACGGGGGCCCTAGCACAGATACGCAGTATTTT.

The sample holds a few counts of this clonotype. The V gene is TRBV6-5, the J gene TRBJ2-3; a possible D gene is TRBD2 (6 bases). V was trimmed by 6 bases and J by 3 bases, leaving 25 bases between them. The germline gives CDR1 MNHEY, CDR2 SVGAGI. The CDR3 has 18 residues. CDR3 in amino acids: CASSQLIPSSAFTDTQYF. The CDR3 DNA sequence: TGTGCCAGCAGCCAACTTATCCCCTCTAGCGCGTTTACAGATACGCAGTATTTT.

There are a few counts of this clonotype. The V gene is TRBV5-1, the J gene TRBJ2-5, with D possibly TRBD1 on 6 matching bases. From germline, CDR1 is SGHRS and CDR2 YFSETQ. This CDR3 is 16 amino acids long. The V gene lost 0 bases and the J gene lost 1 base, with 13 bases spanning the gap. The CDR3 nucleotides read TGCGCCAGCAGCTTGGCGCTTCTCAGGGGCCAAGAGACCCAGTACTTC. This sequence encodes CASSLALLRGQETQYF.

The gene calls are TRBV4-1 and TRBJ2-3; D is ambiguous. Trimming left V 0 bases short and J 1 base short, with 11 bases between. The CDR3 runs to 16 residues. CDR1 is MGHRA, CDR2 YSYEKL, per germline. The CDR3 loop reads CASSQEDRPRTDTQYF. The CDR3, as DNA: TGCGCCAGCAGCCAAGAGGACCGACCACGCACAGATACGCAGTATTTT.

This chain connects TRBV4-1 to TRBJ2-5, with D perhaps TRBD2 (6 bases). The V end was cut by 0 bases, the J end by 2 bases, with 16 bases between. From germline, CDR1 is MGHRA and CDR2 YSYEKL. The CDR3 runs to 17 residues. The CDR3 loop reads CASSQEGRGALQETQYF. CDR3 nucleotide sequence: TGCGCCAGCAGCCAAGAAGGGCGCGGGGCCCTGCAAGAGACCCAGTACTTC.

This clonotype was seen many times. This CDR3 reads CATSDQGTRANTGELFF. The CDR3, as DNA: TGTGCCACCAGTGATCAGGGGACGAGAGCGAACACCGGGGAGCTGTTTTTT. The chain recombines TRBV24-1 with TRBJ2-2, with D possibly TRBD1 on 6 matching bases. The germline gives CDR1 KGHDR, CDR2 SFDVKD. The CDR3 contains 17 residues. V was cut by 3 bases and J by 0 bases, with 13 bases left in between.

The chain combines TRBV5-1 with TRBJ2-1; either TRBD1 or TRBD2 may supply D (5 bases each). Germline CDR1 SGHRS, CDR2 YFSETQ. Trimming cost V 0 bases and J 7 bases, with 8 bases left between them. CDR3 length: 13 amino acids. CDR3 residues: CASSLAWGNEQFF. As DNA, the CDR3 is TGCGCCAGCAGCTTGGCCTGGGGGAATGAGCAGTTCTTC.

This chain links TRBV30 with TRBJ2-7, with D possibly matching TRBD1 (6 bases). In germline, CDR1 is GTSNPN, CDR2 SVGIG (reference sequence). The CDR3 extends over 13 amino acids. Trimming shortened V by 2 bases and J by 4 bases, and 12 bases separated the two germline ends. CDR3 sequence: CAWSLTGWYEQYF. As DNA, the CDR3 is TGTGCCTGGAGTTTAACAGGGTGGTACGAGCAGTACTTC.

This clonotype was recorded at least ten times. This chain links TRBV6-6 with TRBJ2-5; the match to TRBD1 covers 7 bases. The germline gives CDR1 MNHNY, CDR2 SVGAGI (reference sequence). This CDR3 is built from 16 residues. V lost 5 bases to trimming and J lost 5 bases; unmatched junction nucleotides: 14. The CDR3 loop is CASSKGQSISLETQYF. The CDR3 region has the DNA TGTGCCAGCAGTAAGGGACAGTCAATCTCCCTTGAGACCCAGTACTTC.

The chain joins TRBV24-1 to TRBJ2-3; 8 bases are shared with TRBD1. Germline V gene data show CDR1 as KGHDR and CDR2 as SFDVKD. V gave up 0 bases and J gave up 5 bases; unmatched junction bases: 6. The CDR3 is 16 residues long. The DNA for the CDR3 is TGTGCCACCAGTGATTTGGGACAGGGACGGAGAGATACGCAGTATTTT. It codes for CATSDLGQGRRDTQYF.

This clonotype has more than one count but fewer than ten. The rearrangement uses TRBV9 and TRBJ2-5; TRBD2 agrees at 8 bases. The germline V gene encodes CDR1 SGDLS and CDR2 YYNGEE. After removal of 2 bases from V and 2 bases from J, the junction contained 2 bases not matched to a gene. The CDR3 runs 14 residues. The CDR3 loop reads CASSVGRGQETQYF. Written as DNA, the CDR3 is TGTGCCAGCAGCGTCGGGAGGGGGCAAGAGACCCAGTACTTC.

This chain joins TRBV7-2 and TRBJ2-5; D remains ambiguous. V was clipped by 0 bases and J by 0 bases, with 8 bases between them. This CDR3 contains 15 residues. The germline V gene has CDR1 SGHTA and CDR2 FQGNSA. The DNA of the CDR3 is TGTGCCAGCAGCTTAGCAAGGATGTACCAAGAGACCCAGTACTTC. Residues: CASSLARMYQETQYF.

The table lists this clonotype with a few counts. The rearrangement links TRBV6-2 or TRBV6-3 to TRBJ1-1; D unclear. The CDR3 has 12 residues. V was pared by 6 bases and J by 3 bases, with 8 bases between. Germline V CDR1 and CDR2: MNHEY, SVGEGT. CDR3 sequence reads: CASRPDYTEAFF. CDR3 DNA: TGTGCCAGCAGGCCAGATTACACTGAAGCTTTCTTT.